The entry below describes one TCR beta chain. Germline V gives CDR1 SGHAT, CDR2 FQNNGV. This CDR3 is built from 14 residues. With 0 bases removed from V and 3 bases from J, the gap between germline ends came to 9 bases. Assay used: immunoSEQ multiplex PCR; TCRdb lists only in-frame clones, some missing. Among roughly 290,000 clones, 75% to 90% were seen once, and the ten largest hold about 12%. This specimen belongs to a study of blood T cell repertoires in COVID-19. V usage is TRBV11-2 and J usage is TRBJ2-7, with D perhaps matching TRBD2 (5 bases). The receptor's source is a woman between 55 and 75 years old with acute or convalescent COVID-19. The sample comprised peripheral blood. This chain's CDR3 is CASSLEPSNYEQYF. The CDR3 DNA reads as TGTGCCAGCAGCTTAGAGCCTAGCAACTACGAGCAGTACTTC. The full variable domain, rest sourced from reference TRBV11-2 and TRBJ2-7, is EAGVAQSPRYKIIEKRQSVAFWCNPISGHATLYWYQQILGQGPKLLIQFQNNGVVDDSQLPKDRFSAERLKGVDSTLKIQPAKLEDSAVYLCASSLEPSNYEQYFGPGTRLTVT.